The present T cell receptor beta chain was sequenced within a study of beta chain features in type 1 diabetes. Study-wide findings and caveats: More deletions and fewer insertions at VDJ junctions were found in patients with type 1 diabetes. A moderate, significant TCRB CDR3 shortening appeared in type 1 diabetes across four CD4+ subsets. A potential PCR bias toward shorter templates would be equal in patient and control samples.

In total, each donor contributed a single heparinised blood draw that averaged about 100 mL. The sample holds a few counts of this clone. Its antigen is unidentified. This sample includes further DNA sequences coding for the same CDR3. Every bit of the isolated RNA underwent reverse transcription, so sequencing read expressed TCRB transcripts. Method: immunoSEQ multiplex PCR; TCRdb's copy keeps in-frame clones and lacks some. The top ten hold about 0.11% of the sample, which has around 710,000 clones, around 12% seen once. Looked up from germline, CDR1 is MNHEY and CDR2 is SMNVEV (reference sequence). V shed 6 bases, J shed 5 bases, and the junction held 2 bases outside the gene matches. This CDR3 is 12 amino acids long.

The sequence derives from a man aged 25 to 45 with type 1 diabetes. The chain couples TRBV27 to TRBJ1-2, with 8 bases that match TRBD1. Input material: naive CD4+ T cells from blood. The CDR3 here is CASRTGGYGYTF. CDR3 nucleotide sequence: TGTGCCAGCAGAACAGGGGGATATGGCTACACCTTC.